This entry lists 20 T cell receptor beta chains sequenced from one sample in a study of metastatic and nonmetastatic thyroid tumors. The entire patient cohort was treatment-naive prior to thyroid surgery. TCRdb used MiXCR to call clones anew from the PCR reads. The table lists some 38,000 clones, approximately 20% of them singletons, with around 19% in the top ten. Material: blood. The receptors here all came from a female donor with papillary thyroid cancer or a benign thyroid nodule (not recorded which). Some clones in this sample may be carry-over from other donors' samples.

A remark on this clone: Since a much larger clone is just one base distant, this may be a read error. This likely comes from a read error, as the CDR3 has no conserved phenylalanine or tryptophan at its end. CDR3 sequence reads: CASSLHPSTDTQYL. The CDR3 coding sequence is TGTGCCAGCAGCCTACACCCTAGCACAGATACGCAGTATCTT. V usage is TRBV11-1 and J usage is TRBJ2-3; D is ambiguous. Per germline, CDR1 SGHAT and CDR2 FQDESV (reference sequence). The CDR3 spans 14 residues. Between the trimmed V and J ends, which lost 5 bases and 0 bases, there was a span of 9 bases.

This clone was counted many times. V is TRBV12-3 or TRBV12-4 and J is TRBJ2-5; D is undetermined. The CDR3 has 13 amino acids. V shed 3 bases and J shed 4 bases, with 9 bases lying between them. The CDR3, as DNA: TGTGCCAGCAGTTTGAGCTGGGTAGAGACCCAGTACTTC. Translated, it gives CASSLSWVETQYF.

This clone was detected only a few times. This chain uses TRBV28 with TRBJ1-5; TRBD1 matches at 8 bases. This CDR3 has 15 amino acids. Germline CDR1 reads MDHEN; CDR2 reads SYDVKM. The V segment lost 6 bases and the J segment 0 bases; nucleotides outside the gene matches: 4. DNA of the CDR3: TGTGCCAGCAGGAGACAGGGGACTAGCAATCAGCCCCAGCATTTT. It translates to CASRRQGTSNQPQHF.

Details on this clone: The junction departs from germline at one end; a sequencing error may be responsible. This chain links TRBV20-1 with TRBJ2-3, with D possibly matching TRBD2 (6 bases). This CDR3 has 17 residues. Germline V gives CDR1 DFQATT, CDR2 SNEGSKA (reference sequence). CDR3 amino acids: CSARDPTTATSTYTQYF. The CDR3, as DNA: TGCAGTGCTAGAGATCCGACGACTGCTACTAGCACATATACGCAGTATTTT.

This clone was counted many times. The CDR3 DNA follows: TGTGCCAGCAGTTCTGGACAGGGATCAGATACGCAGTATTTT. Translating gives CASSSGQGSDTQYF. The V and J genes are TRBV27 and TRBJ2-3, with 8 nucleotides matching TRBD1. CDR1 MNHEY and CDR2 SMNVEV come from the germline V gene (reference sequence). The CDR3 length is 14 residues. V shed 4 bases and J 4 bases; nucleotides not matched to a gene: 4.

The chain joins TRBV6-4 to TRBJ2-7; 9 bases agree with TRBD2. Unmatched junction bases numbered 4, after V lost 11 bases and J lost 8 bases. The CDR3 length is 10 residues. In germline, CDR1 is MRHNA, CDR2 SNTAGT. The DNA of the CDR3 is TGTGCCGGAGGACTAGCGCAGCAGTACTTC. This encodes CAGGLAQQYF.

A note on this clone: At one boundary the junction diverges from the germline segment, which might be a read error. This CDR3 reads CAGSPSVVAYEQYF. CDR3 bases: TGTGCCGGCAGCCCCTCCGTAGTGGCCTACGAGCAGTACTTC. The J gene is TRBJ2-7, the V gene TRBV7-6; D call uncertain. From germline, CDR1 is SGHVS and CDR2 FNYEAQ. This CDR3 has 14 amino acids.

At least ten counts were recorded for this clone. The CDR3 coding sequence is TGCAGCGTTGACGGTGGGCACTCGGACTACGAGCAGTACTTC. Protein: CSVDGGHSDYEQYF. The V call is TRBV29-1, the J call TRBJ2-7; no reliable D call. The CDR3 length is 14 residues. Trimming cost V 3 bases and J 3 bases, with 15 bases left between them. The V gene's germline CDR1 is SQVTM and CDR2 ANQGSEA.

The V gene is TRBV7-9, the J gene TRBJ1-5; D remains unclear. V gave up 0 bases and J gave up 6 bases, with 3 bases separating them. The CDR3 extends over 12 amino acids. Germline V gives CDR1 SEHNR, CDR2 FQNEAQ (reference sequence). The CDR3, as DNA: TGTGCCAGCAGCTTAGCGGGTCAGCCCCAGCATTTT. Amino acids: CASSLAGQPQHF.

In this sample, this clone turned up a few times. Its ends do not fully match the called genes, so a read error is possible. This chain connects TRBV25-1 to TRBJ2-1; tentatively, D is TRBD1 or TRBD2 (7 bases each). The CDR3 runs to 18 residues. Germline CDR1 and CDR2: MGHDK and SYGVNS. The CDR3 spells CARSGGVGRGRGHNEQFF. DNA for the CDR3: TGTGCCCGCAGTGGCGGGGTGGGTAGAGGGAGGGGGCACAATGAGCAGTTCTTC.

The V call is TRBV20-1, the J call TRBJ2-1; D is perhaps TRBD2 (6 bases). The ends were cut back, 4 bases at V and 9 bases at J, with 16 bases in the middle. Per the germline V gene, CDR1 is DFQATT and CDR2 is SNEGSKA (reference sequence). The length of the CDR3 is 13 residues. The chain's CDR3 is CSAKCGVGSEQFF. The CDR3 nucleotides are TGCAGTGCTAAGTGCGGGGTGGGGAGTGAGCAGTTCTTC.

This clone has ten or more counts. J is TRBJ2-1 and V is TRBV5-6, with D uncertain. The germline V and J ends were trimmed by 3 bases and 6 bases, with 7 bases remaining between them. The CDR3 totals 12 residues. CDR1 SGHDT and CDR2 YYEEEE come from the germline V gene. The CDR3 protein is CASSSLSNEQFF. The CDR3 bases are TGTGCCAGCAGCTCCCTTTCCAATGAGCAGTTCTTC.

By sample fraction, this clone is medium-sized. The chain couples TRBV19 to TRBJ2-1; perhaps D is TRBD1 or TRBD2 (5 bases each). Trimming removed 10 bases at V and 0 bases at J, with 13 bases between. Per germline, CDR1 LNHDA and CDR2 SQIVND (reference sequence). This CDR3 has 14 amino acids. CDR3 loop: CATRPRGSYNEQFF. The CDR3 DNA is TGTGCCACCAGGCCGAGGGGCTCCTACAATGAGCAGTTCTTC.

A note on this clone: Compared with germline, one end of the junction differs, possibly owing to a read error. The chain combines TRBV6-5 with TRBJ1-6, with 7 bases aligning to TRBD1. The CDR3 is 15 amino acids. Germline V lookup: CDR1 MNHEY, CDR2 SVGAGI. CDR3 in amino acids: CASIYLDRSDSPLNF. In DNA, the CDR3 is TGTGCCAGCATTTATTTGGACAGGTCGGATTCACCCCTCAACTTT.

V is TRBV4-2 and J is TRBJ2-3, with 7 bases identical to TRBD2. Germline CDR1 and CDR2: LGHNA and YNFKEQ. V was pared by 4 bases and J by 2 bases, with 9 bases of the junction left unmatched. The CDR3 contains 16 residues. The CDR3 loop is CASSRRGGSDTDTQYF. For the CDR3, the DNA is TGTGCCAGCAGCCGGCGGGGCGGGAGCGACACAGATACGCAGTATTTT.

This clone appeared once. This sequence joins TRBV20-1 and TRBJ2-7, with TRBD1 matching over 8 bases. The CDR3 totals 14 residues. Germline assignment: CDR1 DFQATT and CDR2 SNEGSKA (reference sequence). V was pared by 5 bases and J by 5 bases, with 11 bases of the junction left unmatched. CDR3 protein: CSASRDDRGHEQYF. CDR3 in DNA: TGCAGTGCTTCAAGAGACGACAGGGGACACGAGCAGTACTTC.

Ten or more counts support this clone. Given a much more abundant clone one base away, this may be a read error. This sequence joins TRBV6-1 and TRBJ2-3; D possibly corresponds to TRBD1 (5 bases). The CDR3 sequence is 13 residues long. CDR1 and CDR2 (germline): MNHNS, SASEGT. The CDR3 region is CVLEEGVTDTQYF. The CDR3 nucleotides are TGTGTCCTCGAGGAAGGGGTCACAGATACGCAGTATTTT.

This clone was seen a handful of times. Within the sample, other DNA sequences also encode this same CDR3. This rearrangement joins TRBV5-6 to TRBJ2-1, with TRBD2 identical over 10 bases. V gave up 5 bases and J gave up 4 bases; unmatched junction bases: 9. The length of the CDR3 is 16 residues. CDR1 is SGHDT and CDR2 is YYEEEE in the germline V gene. The DNA for the CDR3 is TGTGCCAGCAGTCTTAAGGGACTAGCGAGATACAATGAGCAGTTCTTC. Its translation: CASSLKGLARYNEQFF.

This clone was picked up many times. A much larger clonotype is one base distant, so this may be a read error. The same CDR3 arises from other DNA sequences in this sample as well. The rearrangement uses TRBV28 and TRBJ1-5; D is unresolved. Germline-derived CDR1 and CDR2 are MDHEN and SYDVKM. The CDR3 extends over 15 amino acids. V was trimmed by 10 bases and J by 0 bases, leaving 16 bases between them. As DNA, the CDR3 is TGTGCCACCAAGGGTTCACTTTATAGCAATCAGCCCCAGCATTTT. Translation gives CATKGSLYSNQPQHF. The whole variable domain, filled in from reference TRBV28 and TRBJ1-5, reads DVKVTQSSRYLVKRTGEKVFLECVQDMDHENMFWYRQDPGLGLRLIYFSYDVKMKEKGDIPEGYSVSREKKERFSLILESASTNQTSMYLCATKGSLYSNQPQHFGDGTRLSIL.

This clone was seen ten or more times. The J gene is TRBJ2-7, the V gene TRBV5-1; 11 nucleotides match TRBD1. This CDR3 spans 14 amino acids. The germline V gene encodes CDR1 SGHRS and CDR2 YFSETQ. Trimming removed 4 bases from V and 6 bases from J; junction bases left unmatched: 6. CDR3 in DNA: TGCGCCAGCAGCCCAAAGGGACAGGGGGGCGAGCAGTACTTC. Its translation is CASSPKGQGGEQYF.